The source of this TCR beta chain is a study of Ad26.COV2.S vaccination and SARS-CoV-2 variants. Study in general: The vaccine Ad26.COV2.S was put into the muscle once, or twice with 56 days between.

The treatment here: roughly 19 received Ad26.COV2.S at low or high dose, single or two shots; 5 received placebo; per-sample allocation not given. On day 63 after the first injection, vaccine and placebo recipients gave samples. Regarding the study as a whole: Estimates derived from TCR breadth and depth analyses may have underestimated total T cell responses. Vaccine recipients and placebo recipients showed similar non-spike TCR breadth.

In the case of this clone: Its matching antigen is unknown.

Some clones are missing from TCRdb's copy, which holds only in-frame ones; the method was immunoSEQ multiplex PCR. The repertoire consists of about 250,000 clones, with 80% to 90% occurring once and the leading ten covering 2.5% to 3.5%. CDR1 is KGHSH and CDR2 is LQKENI in the germline V gene. Trimming pared 3 bases from V and 4 bases from J, leaving 7 bases between. The CDR3 contains 13 residues. This chain links TRBV18 with TRBJ1-5, with D possibly matching TRBD1 (5 bases). This receptor was identified in a person aged 18-65 years who received the Ad26.COV2.S COVID-19 vaccine or a placebo. Sequencing used peripheral blood, obtained in a trial of Ad26.COV2.S vaccine versus placebo. CDR3 in amino acids: CASSPQGNQPQHF. The CDR3 DNA sequence: TGTGCCAGCTCACCGCAGGGAAATCAGCCCCAGCATTTT.